One TCR beta chain is described in this entry. Its cognate antigen is unknown. This record comes from a study of T and B cells in COVID-19 patients. Turning to the study itself: The recovered patients had mostly mild to moderate COVID-19 with outpatient management. Study-wide points: Active COVID-19 showed highly clonal TRB repertoires; recovery showed diversity and richness above healthy donors. In COVID-19 patients, T cell receptor beta variable and joining gene use was reportedly strongly skewed. There were thousands of TCR clusters exclusive to the recovered cohort, a few dozen with low generation probability.

Multiplex PCR with BIOMED2 TRB-A/B primer pools amplified TRB rearrangements. TCRdb recomputed calls from the multiplex PCR reads with MiXCR, one row per CDR3 protein. The sample lists around 30,000 distinct CDR3 sequences; about 33% were seen once. Looked up from germline, CDR1 is MNHEY and CDR2 is SMNVEV (reference sequence). Trimming at V came to 5 bases and at J to 7 bases, leaving 4 bases not matched to a gene. The CDR3 is 14 amino acids. Each TRB amplification used roughly 250-550 ng of genomic DNA from blood. The sample taken for sequencing was blood. This TCR was recovered from a human donor who had recovered from COVID-19. The chain couples TRBV27 to TRBJ1-5, with TRBD1 identical over 11 bases. As DNA, the CDR3 is TGTGCCAGCAGTCCGGGGACAGGGGGACAGCCCCAGCATTTT. Encoded protein: CASSPGTGGQPQHF.